This T cell receptor beta chain was obtained from a study of shared clonotypes between healthy human individuals. Study-wide results and caveats: In general, naive subsets displayed greater estimated richness than memory subsets did.

Trimming left V 2 bases short and J 4 bases short, with 14 bases between. Germline V gene data show CDR1 as MNHEY and CDR2 as SVGAGI. The CDR3 has 15 residues. Naive CD8 cells were CD45RO-negative, positively selected for CCR7, excluding terminally differentiated effector memory CD45RA+ cells. Comment on this clone: Its antigen is as yet unknown.

Assay used: immunoSEQ multiplex PCR; TCRdb lists only in-frame clones, some missing. The data show about 2 million clones, roughly 95% seen once. The chain links TRBV6-5 to TRBJ1-1; D may be TRBD1 (5 bases). The receptor was isolated from a man aged 18 to 29 in good health. Sequencing input: naive CD8+ T cells sorted from blood. CDR3 amino acids: CASSYPGEVFTEAFF. The CDR3 DNA is TGTGCCAGCAGTTACCCGGGGGAGGTTTTCACTGAAGCTTTCTTT.